One sample yielded the 23 T cell receptor beta chains listed below, sequenced in a study of blood T cell repertoires in COVID-19. Method: immunoSEQ multiplex PCR; TCRdb's copy keeps in-frame clones and lacks some. The data contain over 60,000 clones, roughly four fifths of them singletons. The sequenced sample consisted of peripheral blood. The origin of the receptors is a man aged 45-65 years with COVID-19, enrolled during active disease.

The chain is built from TRBV9 and TRBJ1-2; 7 nucleotides agree with TRBD1. The CDR3 is 17 residues long. The V and J ends lost 0 bases and 2 bases, in that order; junction bases with no gene match: 10. Germline assignment: CDR1 SGDLS and CDR2 YYNGEE. In DNA, the CDR3 is TGTGCCAGCAGCGTAGCACCGGACGGGACAGCCAACTATGGCTACACCTTC. Its protein product is CASSVAPDGTANYGYTF.

The chain recombines TRBV2 with TRBJ1-2; TRBD1 aligns across 9 bases. Trimming at V came to 7 bases and at J to 8 bases, leaving 8 bases not matched to a gene. CDR3 length: 13 amino acids. Germline CDR1 SNHLY, CDR2 FYNNEI. CDR3 sequence: CASIQGQGHGYTF. The DNA for the CDR3 is TGTGCCAGCATCCAGGGACAGGGTCACGGCTACACCTTC.

The chain has TRBV2 and TRBJ2-7; possibly TRBD2 for D (6 bases). V shed 5 bases and J shed 12 bases, with 20 bases lying between them. This CDR3 is built from 13 residues. Looked up from germline, CDR1 is SNHLY and CDR2 is FYNNEI. CDR3 protein: CASSPPGSVGLYF. The CDR3 region has the DNA TGTGCCAGCAGTCCCCCTGGCAGCGTGGGACTGTACTTC.

The chain joins TRBV19 to TRBJ1-1; no reliable D call. Deletions cut 8 bases from V and 1 base from J, with 5 bases between. Germline V CDR1 and CDR2: LNHDA, SQIVND (reference sequence). The CDR3 sequence is 11 residues long. DNA of the CDR3: TGTGCCAGTCTCAGGAACACTGAAGCTTTCTTT. It is translated as CASLRNTEAFF.

This chain connects TRBV19 to TRBJ1-1; TRBD1 might be the D (5 bases). The V gene lost 4 bases and the J gene lost 0 bases, with 9 bases spanning the gap. CDR1 and CDR2 (germline): LNHDA, SQIVND (reference sequence). The CDR3 spans 14 residues. CDR3 region: CASSTLTVNTEAFF. CDR3 coding DNA: TGTGCCAGTAGTACTCTGACAGTGAACACTGAAGCTTTCTTT.

This chain connects TRBV6-6 to TRBJ2-7, with 7 bases matching TRBD1. Germline CDR1 MNHNY, CDR2 SVGAGI (reference sequence). There are 12 residues in the CDR3. J was trimmed by 3 bases and V by 6 bases; bases with no gene match: 2. The CDR3 reads CASRRQGYEQYF. CDR3 sequence (DNA): TGTGCCAGCAGACGACAGGGCTACGAGCAGTACTTC.

The rearrangement links TRBV7-8 to TRBJ1-1, with D possibly matching TRBD1 (5 bases). This CDR3 has 16 residues. V was cut by 5 bases and J by 0 bases, with 16 bases left in between. Germline assignment: CDR1 SGHVS and CDR2 FQNEAQ. CDR3 nucleotides: TGTGCCAGCAGCCTACGCCAGGGCAGACTGAACACTGAAGCTTTCTTT. This sequence encodes CASSLRQGRLNTEAFF.

This clone came up a few times. The rearrangement links TRBV2 to TRBJ1-2; D unresolved. The CDR3 length is 13 residues. Germline V gives CDR1 SNHLY, CDR2 FYNNEI. Between the trimmed V and J ends, which lost 1 base and 4 bases, there was a span of 7 bases. The CDR3 DNA sequence: TGTGCCAGCAGTGAAGGCGGAATCTATGGCTACACCTTC. Amino acid sequence: CASSEGGIYGYTF.

This clone was seen a single time. The gene calls are TRBV5-4 and TRBJ2-1, with TRBD2 matching 9 bases. The germline CDR1 and CDR2 sequences are SGHNT and YYREEE (reference sequence). Trimming removed 0 bases from V and 7 bases from J; junction bases left unmatched: 14. The CDR3 is made up of 18 amino acids. The CDR3 DNA reads as TGTGCCAGCAGCTTGGAGGGCGTGGGGCTAGCGGGGAGGAATGAGCAGTTCTTC. Encoded protein: CASSLEGVGLAGRNEQFF.

The rearrangement uses TRBV11-2 and TRBJ2-3; D gene unclear. V was pared by 0 bases and J by 2 bases, with 9 bases between. There are 15 residues in the CDR3. Germline loops: CDR1 SGHAT, CDR2 FQNNGV. The CDR3: CASSLEGGHTDTQYF. Here the CDR3 DNA reads TGTGCCAGCAGCTTAGAAGGCGGTCACACAGATACGCAGTATTTT. Filled out from reference TRBV11-2 and TRBJ2-3, the complete variable domain reads EAGVAQSPRYKIIEKRQSVAFWCNPISGHATLYWYQQILGQGPKLLIQFQNNGVVDDSQLPKDRFSAERLKGVDSTLKIQPAKLEDSAVYLCASSLEGGHTDTQYFGPGTRLTVL.

The J gene is TRBJ1-5, the V gene TRBV6-6, with unresolved D. This CDR3 is built from 16 residues. The V end lost 0 bases, the J end lost 7 bases, and 16 bases lay between the germline ends. In germline, CDR1 is MNHNY, CDR2 SVGAGI (reference sequence). CDR3 protein: CASSYSIFQARQPQHF. The CDR3 DNA is TGTGCCAGCAGTTACTCGATTTTCCAGGCTCGGCAGCCCCAGCATTTT.

This chain joins TRBV14 and TRBJ2-3; TRBD2 is a possible D gene (5 bases). V lost 7 bases, J lost 1 base, and 15 bases lay in between. Germline V gives CDR1 SGHDN, CDR2 FVKESK. This CDR3 region has 15 residues. CDR3 coding DNA: TGTGCCAGCAAGGGAGCGAGTCGGCGCACAGATACGCAGTATTTT. Residues: CASKGASRRTDTQYF.

This chain connects TRBV7-8 to TRBJ2-4; 7 bases line up with TRBD1. V lost 5 bases, J lost 0 bases, and 4 bases stayed unmatched. The germline V gene encodes CDR1 SGHVS and CDR2 FQNEAQ. This CDR3 has 15 amino acids. The CDR3 DNA sequence: TGTGCCAGCAGCCGGACAGGCCTAGCCAAAAACATTCAGTACTTC. Translating gives CASSRTGLAKNIQYF.

The gene calls are TRBV21-1 and TRBJ1-6; the table's D call of TRBD1 was not tested on the DNA. TRBV21-1 is annotated as a pseudogene. This CDR3 spans 14 amino acids. The CDR3 DNA follows: TGTGCCAGCCCGACCGCAGGGATTAATTCACCCCTCCACTTT. Its translation is CASPTAGINSPLHF.

This sequence joins TRBV27 and TRBJ2-5; TRBD2 agrees at 14 bases. V shed 4 bases, J shed 6 bases, and the junction held 10 bases outside the gene matches. The CDR3 runs to 17 residues. Germline V gives CDR1 MNHEY, CDR2 SMNVEV (reference sequence). In DNA, the CDR3 is TGTGCCAGCAGTTCGGACCGGGGACTAGCGGGAGCCCAGACCCAGTACTTC. The encoded protein is CASSSDRGLAGAQTQYF.

This clone was seen many times. The chain joins TRBV4-1 to TRBJ1-6; tentatively, D is TRBD1 (5 bases). The V and J ends lost 3 bases and 10 bases respectively, with 19 bases between them. The CDR3 has 16 residues. Germline lookup yields CDR1 MGHRA and CDR2 YSYEKL. This CDR3 is CASSQTRGRALSPLHF. The CDR3 DNA sequence: TGCGCCAGCAGCCAGACCCGCGGCAGGGCTCTGTCACCCCTCCACTTT.

This chain links TRBV7-3 with TRBJ2-1; 10 bases agree with TRBD1. This CDR3 has 15 amino acids. With 2 bases clipped from V and 9 bases from J, the junction kept 7 bases outside the gene matches. Germline assignment: CDR1 SGHTA and CDR2 FQGTGA. The CDR3 DNA follows: TGTGCCAGCAGCTTAGGTGGGGGGACAGGGGCTGAGCAGTTCTTC. Its translation is CASSLGGGTGAEQFF.

The gene calls are TRBV2 and TRBJ2-1; 11 nucleotides agree with TRBD1. The germline V gene has CDR1 SNHLY and CDR2 FYNNEI. The CDR3 spans 15 residues. V was pared by 6 bases and J by 8 bases, with 9 bases of the junction left unmatched. The CDR3, as DNA: TGTGCCAGCAGCGCGGACAGGGGGCAGAGCGATGAGCAGTTCTTC. This sequence encodes CASSADRGQSDEQFF. Full variable domain (missing parts from reference TRBV2 and TRBJ2-1): EPEVTQTPSHQVTQMGQEVILRCVPISNHLYFYWYRQILGQKVEFLVSFYNNEISEKSEIFDDQFSVERPDGSNFTLKIRSTKLEDSAMYFCASSADRGQSDEQFFGPGTRLTVL.

The chain carries TRBV25-1 and TRBJ1-2; 7 bases agree with TRBD1. Germline CDR1 and CDR2: MGHDK and SYGVNS. With 1 base clipped from V and 5 bases from J, the junction kept 4 bases outside the gene matches. This CDR3 region has 14 residues. CDR3 sequence (DNA): TGTGCCAGCAGTGAATTAGACAGGGATTATGGCTACACCTTC. Protein sequence: CASSELDRDYGYTF.

This chain links TRBV6-1 with TRBJ2-7; 9 positions match TRBD2. Germline trimming cut 1 base from V and 0 bases from J; bases unmatched to any gene: 1. Germline CDR1 and CDR2: MNHNS and SASEGT. The CDR3 totals 15 residues. The chain's CDR3 is CASSEETSGSYEQYF. The CDR3 nucleotides are TGTGCCAGCAGTGAAGAGACTAGCGGCTCCTACGAGCAGTACTTC.

The chain employs TRBV27 and TRBJ1-2; unclear D gene. With 7 bases removed from V and 6 bases from J, the gap between germline ends came to 18 bases. The CDR3 loop spans 14 amino acids. Germline lookup yields CDR1 MNHEY and CDR2 SMNVEV (reference sequence). CDR3 loop: CASTPRLGVDGYTF. The CDR3 DNA is TGTGCCAGCACCCCAAGACTGGGAGTGGATGGCTACACCTTC.

The chain is built from TRBV2 and TRBJ2-1; 7 bases match TRBD2. Germline loops: CDR1 SNHLY, CDR2 FYNNEI. The CDR3 runs 14 residues. The V gene end was trimmed by 9 bases and the J gene end by 4 bases; junction bases not matched to a gene: 9. The CDR3 reads CARTQKAGYNEQFF. CDR3 nucleotides: TGTGCCAGGACACAGAAAGCGGGATACAATGAGCAGTTCTTC.

The chain recombines TRBV12-3 or TRBV12-4 with TRBJ2-2; TRBD2 matches at 7 bases. Trimming cost V 3 bases and J 8 bases; bases outside gene matches: 3. The CDR3 covers 13 residues. The CDR3: CASSFGGSGELFF. In DNA, the CDR3 is TGTGCCAGCAGTTTCGGCGGGAGTGGGGAGCTGTTTTTT.